A selection of T cell receptor beta chains follows, all from one sample in a study of T cell changes during pregnancy in multiple sclerosis. This table comes from immunoSEQ multiplex PCR, and its TCRdb copy is limited to in-frame clones, with some not included. The table lists about 87,000 clones, 80% to 95% of them singletons. Sequenced material: peripheral blood, taken in the third trimester of pregnancy. The receptors come from a female donor in good health, enrolled as a control in a pregnancy study. CDR3s include the opening cysteine and the closing phenylalanine or tryptophan. D genes are given only for firm matches. Size values are once, few and many counts, or a class for expanded clones, and some rows have none.

size	V	D	J	CDR3	DNA
.	TRBV5-1	TRBD1	TRBJ2-7	CASSSDRVQYF	TGCGCCAGCAGCTCGGACAGGGTCCAGTACTTC
.	TRBV4-1	TRBD1	TRBJ2-7	CASSRPGTGKGRYGEQYF	TGCGCCAGCAGTCGTCCCGGGACAGGGAAGGGCCGCTACGGAGAGCAGTACTTC
few	TRBV6-6	TRBD2	TRBJ2-1	CASSYSGTSRNEQFF	TGTGCCAGCAGTTACTCCGGGACTAGCCGCAATGAGCAGTTCTTC
.	TRBV27	.	TRBJ1-1	CASSWAQMGTEAFF	TGTGCCAGCAGTTGGGCCCAAATGGGCACTGAAGCTTTCTTT
once	TRBV5-1	TRBD1	TRBJ1-2	CASSYGQGHGYTF	TGCGCCAGCAGCTACGGACAGGGGCATGGCTACACCTTC
.	TRBV27	TRBD2	TRBJ2-1	CASSSRTSGRDNEQFF	TGTGCCAGCAGTTCTCGGACTAGCGGGAGGGACAATGAGCAGTTCTTC
.	TRBV19	.	TRBJ2-7	CASSIRTRSYEQYF	TGTGCCAGTAGTATTCGGACTCGGAGCTACGAGCAGTACTTC
.	TRBV2	.	TRBJ1-1	CASSEGPGTEAFF	TGTGCCAGCAGTGAGGGACCGGGGACAGAAGCTTTCTTT
.	TRBV7-2	.	TRBJ2-7	CASSLAGKAGEQYF	TGTGCCAGCAGCTTAGCCGGGAAGGCAGGCGAGCAGTACTTC
.	TRBV2	.	TRBJ2-5	CASVRIASQYF	TGTGCCAGCGTCCGTATTGCGTCCCAGTACTTC
once	TRBV2	.	TRBJ1-4	CASSESGAANEKLFF	TGTGCCAGCAGTGAATCAGGGGCGGCTAATGAAAAACTGTTTTTT
.	TRBV2	TRBD1	TRBJ1-2	CASSTTGQGWGYTF	TGTGCCAGCAGTACTACAGGACAGGGCTGGGGCTACACCTTC
.	TRBV7-9	.	TRBJ1-1	CASRQTANTEAFF	TGTGCCAGCAGACAGACCGCGAACACTGAAGCTTTCTTT
.	TRBV10-3	.	TRBJ2-7	CAASGGDSSYEQYF	TGTGCCGCCAGCGGTGGGGACTCGAGCTACGAGCAGTACTTC
.	TRBV6-1	.	TRBJ1-5	CASSEGRQPQHF	TGTGCCAGCAGTGAGGGGAGGCAGCCCCAGCATTTT
.	TRBV28	TRBD1	TRBJ1-4	CASSFGGQENEKLFF	TGTGCCAGCAGTTTTGGGGGACAGGAAAATGAAAAACTGTTTTTT
.	TRBV5-4	TRBD2	TRBJ2-7	CASSLGILAGGLVDEQYF	TGTGCCAGCAGCTTGGGGATACTAGCGGGGGGTTTGGTCGACGAGCAGTACTTC
once	TRBV28	TRBD1	TRBJ1-2	CASSGQGFYGYTF	TGTGCCAGCAGTGGACAGGGCTTCTATGGCTACACCTTC
.	TRBV27	.	TRBJ1-1	CASSLLSGGEAFF	TGTGCCAGCAGTTTATTATCGGGGGGTGAAGCTTTCTTT
.	TRBV5-4	TRBD1	TRBJ2-7	CASSVRDRGLDEQYF	TGTGCCAGCAGCGTCCGGGACAGGGGGCTTGACGAGCAGTACTTC
.	TRBV29-1	TRBD2	TRBJ2-1	CSVESGRNGDEQFF	TGCAGCGTTGAAAGCGGGAGAAATGGGGATGAGCAGTTCTTC
.	TRBV18	.	TRBJ2-1	CASSPGGEQFF	TGTGCCAGCTCACCAGGAGGAGAGCAGTTCTTC
.	TRBV5-4	TRBD2	TRBJ2-7	CASSNGTSGPYEQYF	TGTGCCAGCAGTAATGGGACTAGCGGTCCCTACGAGCAGTACTTC
.	TRBV14	.	TRBJ2-1	CASSWRLRDNEQFF	TGTGCCAGCAGCTGGCGGCTGCGGGACAATGAGCAGTTCTTC
.	TRBV6-5	TRBD2	TRBJ2-7	CASSYSLAGAYEQYF	TGTGCCAGCAGTTACTCACTAGCGGGGGCCTACGAGCAGTACTTC
.	TRBV5-1	.	TRBJ1-5	CASSLAGGNQPQHF	TGCGCCAGCAGCTTGGCCGGGGGGAATCAGCCCCAGCATTTT
.	TRBV25-1	TRBD2	TRBJ2-1	CASSSGTSINEQFF	TGTGCCAGCAGCTCCGGGACTAGCATCAATGAGCAGTTCTTC
.	TRBV27	TRBD2	TRBJ2-1	CASQRLAPGDEQFF	TGTGCCAGCCAACGACTAGCACCTGGGGATGAGCAGTTCTTC
.	TRBV27	.	TRBJ2-7	CASSLRGGTYEQYF	TGTGCCAGCAGTTTAAGGGGAGGAACCTACGAGCAGTACTTC
.	TRBV7-8	TRBD2	TRBJ2-7	CASSLEPVGLAVPSYEQYF	TGTGCCAGCAGCTTAGAGCCCGTGGGACTAGCGGTCCCATCCTACGAGCAGTACTTC
.	TRBV7-8	.	TRBJ2-7	CASSLGGGGYEQYF	TGTGCCAGCAGCTTAGGGGGAGGCGGCTACGAGCAGTACTTC
.	TRBV5-1	TRBD2	TRBJ2-7	CASSFDLAGAYEQYF	TGCGCCAGCAGCTTTGATTTAGCGGGAGCCTACGAGCAGTACTTC
.	TRBV2	.	TRBJ2-4	CASNTQNIQYF	TGTGCCAGCAACACCCAAAACATTCAGTACTTC
.	TRBV7-9	TRBD1	TRBJ1-4	CASSLRGQGISQTNEKLFF	TGTGCCAGCAGCTTACGGGGACAGGGGATCTCTCAAACTAATGAAAAACTGTTTTTT
.	TRBV7-9	.	TRBJ1-1	CASSNSGGDTEAFF	TGTGCCAGCAGCAACTCGGGGGGGGACACTGAAGCTTTCTTT
.	TRBV6-5	TRBD1	TRBJ2-7	CASSYGQGSEQYF	TGTGCCAGCAGTTACGGACAGGGGTCCGAGCAGTACTTC
.	TRBV7-2	.	TRBJ2-5	CASSPAKRTQYF	TGTGCCAGCAGCCCCGCGAAGAGGACCCAGTACTTC
.	TRBV6-6	.	TRBJ2-2	CASSPQGGNAGELFF	TGTGCCAGCAGTCCTCAGGGGGGAAACGCCGGGGAGCTGTTTTTT